This T cell receptor beta chain derives from a study of CD8 T cells in Susac syndrome. In blood CD8+ and CD4+ T cells, TCR beta underwent sequencing. cDNA came from 0.5 to 1 ug RNA primed by random hexamers. TCR beta CDR3 was amplified by immunoSEQ multiplex PCR. This amplification extended across 54 Vbeta and 13 Jbeta segments. MiXCR, applied by TCRdb to the immunoSEQ multiplex PCR reads, yields one record per CDR3 protein. The table includes more than 110,000 distinct CDR3 sequences, 95% detected once. CDR1 and CDR2 from the germline V gene are DFQATT and SNEGSKA (reference sequence). The ends lost 3 bases at V and 5 bases at J; junction bases unmatched: 9. This CDR3 comprises 14 residues.

This TCR was recovered from a human donor with Susac syndrome. The chain combines TRBV20-1 with TRBJ2-7; TRBD2 matches at 8 bases. The sequenced material came from CD4+ T cells from PBMCs. CDR3 loop: CSARAGGALNEQYF. The DNA of the CDR3 is TGCAGTGCTAGGGCCGGGGGGGCGCTTAACGAGCAGTACTTC.